A selection of T cell receptor beta chains follows, all from one sample in a study of blood T cells in healthy people across ages. MiXCR, applied by TCRdb to the 5' RACE reads, yields one record per CDR3 protein. This table holds approximately 730,000 distinct CDR3 sequences, about 55% found once. The sequenced sample consisted of blood. The receptors stem from a man of 80 years or more in good health. Both conserved end residues are part of each CDR3.

len: 15
v_gene: TRBV12-3/TRBV12-4
CDR3aa: CASSLGRTNTGELFF

len: 13
v_gene: TRBV27
CDR3aa: CASSLWEGREQFF

len: 13
v_gene: TRBV5-1
CDR3aa: CASSFPSPNEQFF

len: 13
v_gene: TRBV29-1
CDR3aa: CSVEGPTSYEQYF

len: 20
v_gene: TRBV12-3/TRBV12-4
CDR3aa: CASSLGPFRSQGGGNQPQHF

len: 14
v_gene: TRBV6-1
CDR3aa: CASSAQGATQPQHF

len: 15
v_gene: TRBV7-9
CDR3aa: CASSLVEGFQETQYF

len: 15
v_gene: TRBV6-6
CDR3aa: CASSSTTGGWETQYF

len: 12
v_gene: TRBV29-1
CDR3aa: CSVGGQAYEQYF

len: 17
v_gene: TRBV7-3
CDR3aa: CASSSKGLAGAVGELFF

len: 16
v_gene: TRBV7-9
CDR3aa: CASSPSGLPSTDTQYF

len: 14
v_gene: TRBV5-1
CDR3aa: CASSAGQSLNEQYF

len: 16
v_gene: TRBV29-1
CDR3aa: CSGSGASGRGYNEQFF

len: 15
v_gene: TRBV5-1
CDR3aa: CASSHDPSSYNEQFF

len: 15
v_gene: TRBV9
CDR3aa: CASSPQSGRGEEMYF

len: 15
v_gene: TRBV15
CDR3aa: CATSRDRHSSYEQYF

len: 15
v_gene: TRBV10-3
CDR3aa: CAISESRTGRSPLHF

len: 16
v_gene: TRBV9
CDR3aa: CASSESRQTINTEAFF

len: 15
v_gene: TRBV7-6
CDR3aa: CASSLVAGEWNEQFF

len: 12
v_gene: TRBV29-1
CDR3aa: CSVEGTAGEQFF

len: 14
v_gene: TRBV10-3
CDR3aa: CAISEQGAYNEQFF

len: 11
v_gene: TRBV2
CDR3aa: CAVGALYEQYF

len: 14
v_gene: TRBV20-1
CDR3aa: CSASPGAGSNEQFF

len: 14
v_gene: TRBV29-1
CDR3aa: CSVGRDSLSYEQYF

len: 15
v_gene: TRBV29-1
CDR3aa: CSVEEGTGFLYEQYF

len: 17
v_gene: TRBV6-2/TRBV6-3
CDR3aa: CASRSGTGRPSSYEQYF

len: 13
v_gene: TRBV20-1
CDR3aa: CSARDPRGQTQYF

len: 13
v_gene: TRBV27
CDR3aa: CASRLQGSDEQYF

len: 15
v_gene: TRBV4-1
CDR3aa: CASSHPPGQVYEQYF

len: 14
v_gene: TRBV12-3/TRBV12-4
CDR3aa: CASSLGGGSYEQFF

len: 15
v_gene: TRBV5-1
CDR3aa: CASSLGGQGTYEQYF

len: 16
v_gene: TRBV4-1
CDR3aa: CASSQGQGGNSYEQYF

len: 17
v_gene: TRBV19
CDR3aa: CASKNPGTSGEHRYAYF

len: 14
v_gene: TRBV20-1
CDR3aa: CSARRASGSFEQFF

len: 14
v_gene: TRBV12-3/TRBV12-4
CDR3aa: CASSFLAGANVLTF

len: 13
v_gene: TRBV10-3
CDR3aa: CAISEAGQETQYF